This T cell receptor beta chain was recorded in a study of cytomegalovirus exposure and HLA in healthy donors. The donors were members of the validation cohort comprising about 130 subjects, separate from the roughly 640-subject first cohort. Assay used: immunoSEQ multiplex PCR; TCRdb lists only in-frame clones, some missing. The sample holds 130,000 to 150,000 clones, approximately 90% seen once. V dropped 6 bases and J dropped 8 bases, with 16 bases sitting between them. Germline lookup yields CDR1 MNHEY and CDR2 SVGAGI. The length of the CDR3 is 13 residues. The chain couples TRBV6-5 to TRBJ1-2, with a weak D call TRBD1 (5 bases). This TCR was recovered from a man aged 18 to 29 in good health and CMV-seronegative. Sequencing was carried out using PBMCs. The CDR3 nucleotides are TGTGCCAGCAGCTTCGGAGGGGCGGGCGGCTACACCTTC. Translated, it gives CASSFGGAGGYTF.